A single T cell receptor (beta chain) is shown here with its context. These data come from a study of CD8 T cells in Susac syndrome. With random hexamers, about 0.45 to 1 ug RNA was reverse transcribed. The CDR3 of TCR beta was amplified by immunoSEQ multiplex PCR across 54 Vbeta and 13 Jbeta. In TCRdb, the immunoSEQ multiplex PCR reads were re-called with MiXCR into one record per CDR3 protein. The sample contains approximately 150,000 distinct CDR3 sequences, around 94% of which appear only once. This sequence was found in a human donor in good health. Input material: CD4+ T cells from PBMCs.

CDR3 amino acids: CSVAGTVSSYEQYF. Written as DNA, the CDR3 is TGCAGCGTTGCCGGGACAGTGAGCTCCTACGAGCAGTACTTC. The gene calls are TRBV29-1 and TRBJ2-7, with 7 nucleotides matching TRBD1. In germline, CDR1 is SQVTM, CDR2 ANQGSEA. The CDR3 has 14 residues. V was pared by 4 bases and J by 0 bases, with 6 bases of the junction left unmatched.